These 29 T cell receptor beta chains share one sample of origin, sequenced in a study of blood T cell repertoires in COVID-19. Libraries were prepared by immunoSEQ multiplex PCR; TCRdb keeps only in-frame clonotypes and omits some of them. The sample includes a few hundred thousand clones, around 88% of them seen just once. The specimen sequenced was peripheral blood. The receptor source for this set is a woman aged 45-65 years with COVID-19, enrolled during active disease.

The chain couples TRBV9 to TRBJ2-1, with no clear D. This CDR3 spans 14 amino acids. The ends were cut back, 4 bases at V and 0 bases at J, with 8 bases in the middle. In germline, CDR1 is SGDLS, CDR2 YYNGEE. CDR3 residues: CASSLSLSYNEQFF. CDR3 nucleotide sequence: TGTGCCAGCAGCCTTTCCCTCTCCTACAATGAGCAGTTCTTC.

J is TRBJ2-7 and V is TRBV6-6; TRBD2 aligns across 8 bases. Germline trimming cut 2 bases from V and 5 bases from J; bases unmatched to any gene: 5. The CDR3 has 14 amino acids. Germline CDR1 reads MNHNY; CDR2 reads SVGAGI (reference sequence). The CDR3 loop reads CASSYAGGLDEQYF. CDR3 sequence (DNA): TGTGCCAGCAGTTACGCGGGGGGCCTGGACGAGCAGTACTTC.

This clone was detected only a few times. The CDR3 DNA sequence: TGTGCCACAGCGGTCGACAGGGCAGATGGCTACACCTTC. The encoded protein is CATAVDRADGYTF. The chain links TRBV6-6 to TRBJ1-2; TRBD1 agrees at 7 bases. This CDR3 comprises 13 residues. V dropped 10 bases and J dropped 6; count of bases not matched to a gene: 11. Germline V gene sequence: CDR1 MNHNY, CDR2 SVGAGI (reference sequence).

The V call is TRBV2, the J call TRBJ2-3, with a possible D match to TRBD1 (5 bases). Germline CDR1 reads SNHLY; CDR2 reads FYNNEI. V dropped 2 bases and J dropped 3 bases, with 12 bases sitting between them. The CDR3 is made up of 15 amino acids. The CDR3 region is CASSERQGRTDTQYF. CDR3 sequence (DNA): TGTGCCAGCAGTGAAAGGCAGGGTAGAACAGATACGCAGTATTTT.

The rearrangement uses TRBV19 and TRBJ1-3; maybe TRBD1 (5 bases). Germline loops: CDR1 LNHDA, CDR2 SQIVND (reference sequence). V gave up 2 bases and J gave up 0 bases, with 8 bases separating them. The CDR3 covers 15 residues. The CDR3 reads CASSILDSSGNTIYF. The CDR3 bases are TGTGCCAGTAGTATACTCGACAGCTCTGGAAACACCATATATTTT.

The genes are TRBV9 and TRBJ1-1; TRBD1 aligns across 8 bases. This CDR3 is built from 16 residues. Germline CDR1 and CDR2: SGDLS and YYNGEE. Germline trimming cut 3 bases from V and 5 bases from J; bases unmatched to any gene: 12. The CDR3 bases are TGTGCCAGCAGCGCAGACCTCAGGGGGCCTGGGACTGAAGCTTTCTTT. Translated, it gives CASSADLRGPGTEAFF.

This chain uses TRBV30 with TRBJ1-2, with 7 bases aligning to TRBD1. CDR1 and CDR2 from the germline V gene are GTSNPN and SVGIG (reference sequence). The trim removed 3 bases at V and 4 bases at J, leaving 14 bases unmatched. There are 16 residues in the CDR3. The CDR3 loop reads CAWSFGLPGQSYGYTF. For the CDR3, the DNA is TGTGCCTGGAGCTTTGGCTTACCGGGACAGAGCTATGGCTACACCTTC.

The chain employs TRBV5-4 and TRBJ1-4; perhaps TRBD1 as D (6 bases). The CDR3 is made up of 14 amino acids. Germline V gives CDR1 SGHNT, CDR2 YYREEE (reference sequence). V lost 4 bases, J lost 4 bases, and 11 bases lay in between. The CDR3 reads CASSKEGGNEKLFF. The CDR3 DNA reads as TGTGCCAGCAGCAAAGAAGGGGGTAATGAAAAACTGTTTTTT.

In DNA form, the CDR3 reads TGTGCCTGGAGTGTAGGGGCTCTTGGGAATTCACCCCTCCACTTT. Translating it yields CAWSVGALGNSPLHF. The chain carries TRBV30 and TRBJ1-6; D perhaps matches TRBD1 (5 bases). Germline values: CDR1 GTSNPN, CDR2 SVGIG (reference sequence). Between the trimmed V and J ends, which lost 0 bases and 7 bases, there was a span of 13 bases. There are 15 residues in the CDR3.

The chain joins TRBV5-1 to TRBJ1-4, with 8 nucleotides matching TRBD1. The CDR3 is 15 amino acids. Germline CDR1 is SGHRS and CDR2 is YFSETQ. J was trimmed by 6 bases and V by 4 bases; bases with no gene match: 8. The chain's CDR3 is CASSPRTGIDEKLFF. The CDR3 bases are TGCGCCAGCAGCCCCCGGACAGGGATCGATGAAAAACTGTTTTTT.

The rearrangement joins TRBV9 to TRBJ2-2; 13 bases fit TRBD2. V gave up 1 base and J gave up 14 bases; unmatched junction bases: 11. The CDR3 sequence is 16 residues long. CDR1 is SGDLS, CDR2 YYNGEE, per germline. Written as DNA, the CDR3 is TGTGCCAGCAGCGTACAACTAGCGGGGGGGATGGACGGCCTGTTTTTT. Amino acid sequence: CASSVQLAGGMDGLFF.

The J gene is TRBJ2-7, the V gene TRBV7-8; D gene uncertain. V was shortened by 1 base and J by 7 bases, with 8 bases between the two germline ends. The CDR3 spans 12 residues. From germline, CDR1 is SGHVS and CDR2 FQNEAQ. CDR3 sequence: CASSLGPREQYF. In DNA form, the CDR3 reads TGTGCCAGCAGCTTAGGGCCCAGGGAGCAGTACTTC.

The chain joins TRBV7-3 to TRBJ2-7; tentatively, D is TRBD2 (6 bases). The CDR3 is 14 residues long. V was clipped by 5 bases and J by 7 bases, with 18 bases between them. CDR1 is SGHTA and CDR2 is FQGTGA in the germline V gene. The DNA of the CDR3 is TGTGCCAGCAGCATGGGACTGGGACCTATGGAGCAGTACTTC. Translation gives CASSMGLGPMEQYF.

This clone was seen a handful of times. The chain combines TRBV6-1 with TRBJ1-5; D not certain. Germline V gene sequence: CDR1 MNHNS, CDR2 SASEGT. The CDR3 consists of 17 residues. Trimming took off 0 bases at V and 3 bases at J, with 15 bases between the two ends. The DNA for the CDR3 is TGTGCCAGCAGTGAAGCGCTCGCGGTTTCCTACAATCAGCCCCAGCATTTT. Its protein product is CASSEALAVSYNQPQHF.

The chain recombines TRBV11-3 with TRBJ1-1; D remains ambiguous. Germline values: CDR1 SGHNT, CDR2 YENEEA. Between the trimmed V and J ends, which lost 5 bases and 4 bases, there was a span of 26 bases. CDR3 size: 18 residues. The CDR3: CASSPSGVSLFGGTEAFF. The CDR3 nucleotides are TGTGCCAGCAGCCCCTCGGGTGTTTCGTTGTTTGGTGGCACTGAAGCTTTCTTT.

The genes are TRBV2 and TRBJ2-1; 12 bases match TRBD1. CDR1 is SNHLY and CDR2 is FYNNEI in the germline V gene. The CDR3 length is 16 residues. The J segment lost 5 bases and the V segment lost 7 bases, leaving 9 bases of the junction unmatched. CDR3 nucleotides: TGTGCCAGCACCGGGACAGGGGGCCGACAACACAATGAGCAGTTCTTC. Its translation: CASTGTGGRQHNEQFF.

This clone came up many times. The chain has TRBV6-1 and TRBJ2-7; a weak D match, TRBD1 (6 bases). V lost 3 bases, J lost 3 bases, and 15 bases lay in between. The CDR3 is 15 amino acids. Germline V gene data show CDR1 as MNHNS and CDR2 as SASEGT. This CDR3 is CASSDYRVNLYEQYF. The CDR3 DNA follows: TGTGCCAGCAGTGATTACAGGGTGAACCTCTACGAGCAGTACTTC.

The chain combines TRBV5-6 with TRBJ2-7; TRBD1 might be the D (6 bases). The V end lost 2 bases, the J end lost 2 bases, and 17 bases lay between the germline ends. CDR3 size: 16 residues. Germline CDR1 and CDR2: SGHDT and YYEEEE. The CDR3 spells CASSFRTALSPYEQYF. CDR3 nucleotides: TGTGCCAGCAGCTTTCGGACAGCCCTGAGCCCCTACGAGCAGTACTTC.

The CDR3 nucleotides are TGCGCCAGCAGCTTGGCCACCGGAGGTTCGAGGACAGGCTATAATTCACCCCTCCACTTT. Translation: CASSLATGGSRTGYNSPLHF. This chain links TRBV5-1 with TRBJ1-6, with 7 bases matching TRBD1. This CDR3 comprises 20 residues. Germline CDR1 reads SGHRS; CDR2 reads YFSETQ. V was pared by 0 bases and J by 3 bases, with 15 bases of the junction left unmatched.

The chain employs TRBV7-2 and TRBJ2-3; 13 nucleotides align to TRBD2. J was trimmed by 6 bases and V by 3 bases; bases with no gene match: 3. Germline V gene lookup returns CDR1 SGHTA and CDR2 FQGNSA. The CDR3 is made up of 15 amino acids. The CDR3 loop is CASSFRLAGGDTQYF. CDR3 sequence (DNA): TGTGCCAGCAGCTTTAGACTAGCGGGGGGCGATACGCAGTATTTT.

CDR3 in amino acids: CASRLGDTEAFF. In nucleotides, the CDR3 is TGCGCCAGCAGGTTAGGGGACACTGAAGCTTTCTTT. The rearrangement joins TRBV5-1 to TRBJ1-1, with a tentative D call TRBD1 (5 bases). This CDR3 has 12 residues. Trimming pared 5 bases from V and 3 bases from J, leaving 8 bases between. The germline CDR1 and CDR2 sequences are SGHRS and YFSETQ.

The chain joins TRBV19 to TRBJ1-2; 7 nucleotides match TRBD1. Germline CDR1 is LNHDA and CDR2 is SQIVND (reference sequence). Trimming removed 6 bases from V and 8 bases from J; junction bases left unmatched: 15. The CDR3 has 15 residues. CDR3 in amino acids: CASSRGGQGVAGYTF. The CDR3 bases are TGTGCCAGTAGCCGAGGGGGCCAGGGGGTGGCCGGCTACACCTTC.

The chain uses TRBV5-1 and TRBJ1-2, with D maybe TRBD1 (5 bases). V was pared by 1 base and J by 3 bases, with 13 bases between. This CDR3 has 15 amino acids. CDR1 and CDR2 from the germline V gene are SGHRS and YFSETQ. In DNA form, the CDR3 reads TGCGCCAGCAGCTTGTCAGGGATGGAACACTATGGCTACACCTTC. Translated, it gives CASSLSGMEHYGYTF.

The chain employs TRBV7-6 and TRBJ2-7, with D possibly being TRBD1 (7 bases). Trimming stripped 5 bases from V and 2 bases from J, with 16 bases between. From germline, CDR1 is SGHVS and CDR2 FNYEAQ. CDR3 length equals 15 residues. CDR3 bases: TGTGCCAGCAGCCCAGCAGGGGGGCCCACCTACGAGCAGTACTTC. It encodes CASSPAGGPTYEQYF.

The chain uses TRBV6-2 or TRBV6-3 and TRBJ1-5, with a tentative D call TRBD1 (5 bases). Germline V gene lookup returns CDR1 MNHEY and CDR2 SVGEGT. With 6 bases removed from V and 11 bases from J, the gap between germline ends came to 23 bases. The CDR3 is 15 amino acids. CDR3 coding DNA: TGTGCCAGCAGCTCCGGACGGGGCCCTTCGGGGGCCCAGCATTTT. Residues: CASSSGRGPSGAQHF.

The chain has TRBV6-5 and TRBJ2-3; the D is unclear. Germline V CDR1 and CDR2: MNHEY, SVGAGI. V lost 2 bases and J lost 0, with 6 bases in between. The CDR3 has 14 amino acids. The CDR3 is CASSYQTSTDTQYF. The CDR3 nucleotides are TGTGCCAGCAGTTACCAGACTAGCACAGATACGCAGTATTTT.

V and J are TRBV9 and TRBJ1-2, with D unresolved. The CDR3 has 14 residues. The ends were cut back, 2 bases at V and 6 bases at J, with 14 bases in the middle. CDR1 and CDR2 from the germline V gene are SGDLS and YYNGEE. The CDR3 DNA reads TGTGCCAGCAGCGTGTCCTCGGGATCGGATGGCTACACCTTC. Translated, it gives CASSVSSGSDGYTF.

The chain links TRBV9 to TRBJ2-1, with 10 bases that match TRBD2. The V gene's germline CDR1 is SGDLS and CDR2 YYNGEE. This CDR3 has 15 amino acids. The trim removed 2 bases at V and 9 bases at J, leaving 8 bases unmatched. For the CDR3, the DNA is TGTGCCAGCAGCGTGGCCGGGACTAGCGCCGGTGAGCAGTTCTTC. It specifies CASSVAGTSAGEQFF. Based on the CDR3 plus reference TRBV9 and TRBJ2-1, the full variable domain is DSGVTQTPKHLITATGQRVTLRCSPRSGDLSVYWYQQSLDQGLQFLIQYYNGEERAKGNILERFSAQQFPDLHSELNLSSLELGDSALYFCASSVAGTSAGEQFFGPGTRLTVL.

The genes are TRBV3-1 (or the pseudogene TRBV3-2) and TRBJ2-1, with D perhaps matching TRBD1 (6 bases). The germline V gene has CDR1 LGHDT and CDR2 YNNKEL (reference sequence). The CDR3 is 13 amino acids. V lost 4 bases to trimming and J lost 7 bases, with 11 bases between them. CDR3 loop: CASSLTGTNEQFF. For the CDR3, the DNA is TGTGCCAGCAGCCTTACCGGGACAAATGAGCAGTTCTTC.